This TCR beta chain is drawn from a study of CD4+ T cells in melanoma. Points from the study as a whole: CD8+ T cell, macrophage and B cell function reportedly correlated with neoantigen-specific CD4+ T cells. Neoantigen-specific CD4+ T cells in melanoma reportedly had diverse differentiation states.

This CDR3 has 14 amino acids. The germline V gene encodes CDR1 MNHEY and CDR2 SVGAGI. V was trimmed by 11 bases and J by 1 base, leaving 17 bases between them. As concerns this clone: Its antigen remains unknown.

Sequencing used immunoSEQ multiplex PCR; TCRdb keeps in-frame clones, though not all of them. This table holds roughly 150,000 clones, about 90% found once. The sequence was obtained from a human donor with melanoma. This chain joins TRBV6-5 and TRBJ1-2; tentatively, D is TRBD1 (6 bases). CDR3 amino acids: CASAGAGINYGYTF. CDR3 bases: TGTGCCTCAGCGGGGGCCGGAATTAACTATGGCTACACCTTC.